This T cell receptor beta chain was sequenced during a study of regulatory and conventional T cells in RAG deficiency. Whole-study findings and limits: Shannon entropy fell and Simpson indices rose in RAG-deficient patients. Patient subsets had shorter CDR3s; Omenn Treg-Tconv overlap exceeded 90%. Other subsets showed about 10-fold reductions, but Treg unique TCR beta sequences fell roughly 100-fold in these patients.

Trimming took 8 bases from V and 1 from J, leaving 18 bases between them. The CDR3 is made up of 17 amino acids. Germline values: CDR1 LNHDA, CDR2 SQIVND (reference sequence). The sorted regulatory T cells were CD4+, CD25-high and CD127-low, with genomic DNA sequenced. The repertoire was sequenced with immunoSEQ multiplex PCR; TCRdb's copy has only in-frame clones and lacks some. This table holds fewer than 20,000 clones, about 91% found once. For this clone: No antigen is known for it.

In addition, the sample was reused for a study of regulatory T cells. As that report states: The PCR used 52 TRBV and 13 TRBJ primers.

V usage is TRBV19 and J usage is TRBJ2-6; D is perhaps TRBD1 (5 bases). Material for sequencing was Tregs sorted from blood. The TCR originated in a human donor in good health. This CDR3 reads CASLLGASRSGANVLTF. CDR3 nucleotides: TGTGCCAGTTTGTTAGGGGCATCCAGGTCTGGGGCCAACGTCCTGACTTTC.